A selection of T cell receptor beta chains follows, all from one sample in a study of T cells in localized non-small cell lung cancer. Measured with immunoSEQ multiplex PCR; TCRdb has only the in-frame clones, and not every one. The sample has 25,000 to 40,000 clones, approximately 80% seen once. The sample here was peripheral blood, taken before any cancer treatment. The origin of the receptors is a male donor at least 60 years old with stage II squamous cell lung carcinoma. Each CDR3 is given with its conserved first and last residue. Fields, in order: J gene, clone size, D gene, V gene, CDR3 DNA, CDR3 protein. A D gene is named only where the DNA matches it firmly. A row's size may be missing; if present it is once, few, many or a size class.

j_gene: TRBJ2-7; abundance: NA; d_gene: TRBD2; v_gene: TRBV5-6; CDR3nt: TGTGCCAGCAGCTGGGGAGGGGAACCCGAGAGGTACTTC; CDR3aa: CASSWGGEPERYF
j_gene: TRBJ1-1; abundance: NA; d_gene: NA; v_gene: TRBV5-1; CDR3nt: TGCGCCAGCAGCTTGGCCGTCCTAGGACAGCGATTAGGCACTGAAGCTTTCTTT; CDR3aa: CASSLAVLGQRLGTEAFF
j_gene: TRBJ2-2; abundance: once; d_gene: TRBD2; v_gene: TRBV7-3; CDR3nt: TGTGCCAGCAGCCGAGGGACTAGCTCTTACACCGGGGAGCTGTTTTTT; CDR3aa: CASSRGTSSYTGELFF
j_gene: TRBJ2-7; abundance: NA; d_gene: NA; v_gene: TRBV6-5; CDR3nt: TGTGCCAGCAGTTACTCGGTAACTTTCGAGCAGTACTTC; CDR3aa: CASSYSVTFEQYF
j_gene: TRBJ2-7; abundance: NA; d_gene: TRBD2; v_gene: TRBV19; CDR3nt: TGTGCCAGTAGTAGTCTCCCGGGACTAGCGGGAGGATCCAACGAGCAGTACTTC; CDR3aa: CASSSLPGLAGGSNEQYF
j_gene: TRBJ2-7; abundance: once; d_gene: NA; v_gene: TRBV18; CDR3nt: TGTGCCAGCTCACCACTTAACATCGGAGGGGGCGACGAGCAGTACTTC; CDR3aa: CASSPLNIGGGDEQYF
j_gene: TRBJ1-5; abundance: NA; d_gene: NA; v_gene: TRBV28; CDR3nt: TGTGCCAGCAGCTTGGGATTTCAGCCCCAGCATTTT; CDR3aa: CASSLGFQPQHF
j_gene: TRBJ1-5; abundance: once; d_gene: NA; v_gene: TRBV21-1; CDR3nt: TGTGCCAGCAGCCCCCGCCCCAATCAGCCCCAGCATTTT; CDR3aa: CASSPRPNQPQHF
j_gene: TRBJ2-7; abundance: NA; d_gene: TRBD1; v_gene: TRBV4-1; CDR3nt: TGCGCCAGCAGCCAAGTCGCAGGGGGCCGGTACGAGCAGTACTTC; CDR3aa: CASSQVAGGRYEQYF
j_gene: TRBJ1-1; abundance: NA; d_gene: NA; v_gene: TRBV5-1; CDR3nt: TGCGCCAGCAGCCCGGGACTTATGACTGAAGCTTTCTTT; CDR3aa: CASSPGLMTEAFF
j_gene: TRBJ2-2; abundance: NA; d_gene: NA; v_gene: TRBV7-9; CDR3nt: TGTGCCAGCAGCTACGTCGAGGGGGGCCCGAACACCGGGGAGCTGTTTTTT; CDR3aa: CASSYVEGGPNTGELFF